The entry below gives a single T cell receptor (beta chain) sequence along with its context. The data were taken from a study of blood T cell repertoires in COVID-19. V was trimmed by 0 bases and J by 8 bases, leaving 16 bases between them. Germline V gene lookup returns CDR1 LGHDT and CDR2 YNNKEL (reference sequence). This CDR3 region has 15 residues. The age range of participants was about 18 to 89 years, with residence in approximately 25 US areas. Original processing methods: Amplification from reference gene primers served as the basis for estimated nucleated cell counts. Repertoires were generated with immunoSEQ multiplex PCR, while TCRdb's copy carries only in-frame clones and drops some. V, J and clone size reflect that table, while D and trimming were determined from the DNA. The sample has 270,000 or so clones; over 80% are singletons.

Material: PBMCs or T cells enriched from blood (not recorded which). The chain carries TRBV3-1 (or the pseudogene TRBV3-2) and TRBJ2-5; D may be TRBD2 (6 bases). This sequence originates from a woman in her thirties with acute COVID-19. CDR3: CASSQDWGGTLTQYF. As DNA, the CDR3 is TGTGCCAGCAGCCAAGATTGGGGCGGGACTCTTACCCAGTACTTC.